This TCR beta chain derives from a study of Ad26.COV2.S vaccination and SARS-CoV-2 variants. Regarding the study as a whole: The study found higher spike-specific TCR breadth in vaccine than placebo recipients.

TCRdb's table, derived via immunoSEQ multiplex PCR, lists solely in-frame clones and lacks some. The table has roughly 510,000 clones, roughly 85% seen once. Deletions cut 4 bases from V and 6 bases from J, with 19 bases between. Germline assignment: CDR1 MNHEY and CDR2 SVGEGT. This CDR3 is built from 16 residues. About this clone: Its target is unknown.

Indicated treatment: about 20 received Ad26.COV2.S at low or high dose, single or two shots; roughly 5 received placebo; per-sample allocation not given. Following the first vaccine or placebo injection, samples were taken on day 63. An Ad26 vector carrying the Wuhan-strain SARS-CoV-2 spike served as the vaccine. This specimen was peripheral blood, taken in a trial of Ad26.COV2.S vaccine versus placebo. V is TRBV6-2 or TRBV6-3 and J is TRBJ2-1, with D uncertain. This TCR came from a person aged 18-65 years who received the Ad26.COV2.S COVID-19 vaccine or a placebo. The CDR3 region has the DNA TGTGCCAGCAGTTTATCGGCCTCTAGGTTCCCCAATGAGCAGTTCTTC. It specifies CASSLSASRFPNEQFF.